The 27 T cell receptor beta chains reported below all come from one sample, sequenced in a study of T cells in Graves' hyperthyroidism and ophthalmopathy. TCR beta CDR3 region amplification was performed from RNA transcripts. First-round RT-PCR with HTBI primers amplified the TCR CDR3 region. TCRdb called the multiplex PCR reads again in MiXCR, with one record for every CDR3 protein. The sample includes about 290,000 distinct CDR3 sequences, approximately 17% seen only once; the top ten take around 34%. Sequenced input: blood. These receptors originate from a man aged 25 to 40 with Graves' hyperthyroidism.

The rearrangement uses TRBV7-8 and TRBJ2-1; 8 nucleotides line up with TRBD2. Germline V CDR1 and CDR2: SGHVS, FQNEAQ. After removal of 10 bases from V and 7 bases from J, the junction contained 6 bases not matched to a gene. The CDR3 is made up of 12 amino acids. The CDR3 sequence: CATGLVMNEQFF. The CDR3 DNA reads as TGTGCCACGGGACTAGTGATGAATGAGCAGTTCTTC.

This clonotype was observed at least ten times. J is TRBJ2-1 and V is TRBV6-1; D is ambiguous. V lost 6 bases and J lost 10, with 13 bases in between. Germline V gene lookup returns CDR1 MNHNS and CDR2 SASEGT. CDR3 length: 12 residues. The CDR3 DNA sequence: TGTGCCAGCAGACTTAAAGGATTCGAGCAGTTCTTC. This codes for CASRLKGFEQFF.

The V gene is TRBV19, the J gene TRBJ1-5; maybe TRBD1 (5 bases). The germline gives CDR1 LNHDA, CDR2 SQIVND (reference sequence). Deletions cut 5 bases from V and 2 bases from J, with 13 bases between. This CDR3 is built from 15 residues. For the CDR3, the DNA is TGTGCCAGTAGTCAAGGTGGGGGGGGCAATCAGCCCCAGCATTTT. Amino acids: CASSQGGGGNQPQHF.

Only a few counts were recorded for this clonotype. The CDR3 bases are TGTGCCAGCAGCCGAACAAACACCATATATTTT. Translated: CASSRTNTIYF. V and J are TRBV3-1 and TRBJ1-3; D not certain. The CDR3 contains 11 residues. CDR1 is LGHDT, CDR2 YNNKEL, per germline (reference sequence). V was clipped by 4 bases and J by 6 bases, with 4 bases between them.

This clonotype was observed many times. This chain joins TRBV29-1 and TRBJ2-3; D gene ambiguous. CDR1 SQVTM and CDR2 ANQGSEA come from the germline V gene. The germline V and J ends were trimmed by 8 bases and 2 bases, with 14 bases remaining between them. This CDR3 is 13 amino acids long. The CDR3 sequence is CSRPQVITDTQYF. The DNA of the CDR3 is TGCAGCCGGCCCCAGGTGATCACAGATACGCAGTATTTT.

The chain couples TRBV4-1 to TRBJ1-6; D is undetermined. The germline V gene encodes CDR1 MGHRA and CDR2 YSYEKL. The CDR3 covers 15 residues. V shed 0 bases and J shed 5 bases, with 8 bases lying between them. CDR3 protein: CASSQEGLDNSPLHF. CDR3 DNA: TGCGCCAGCAGCCAAGAGGGGTTGGATAATTCACCCCTCCACTTT.

This clonotype was counted at least ten times. The CDR3 DNA sequence: TGCAGTGCTAAGGAAGGTGAAAAACTGTTTTTT. This encodes CSAKEGEKLFF. The V call is TRBV20-1, the J call TRBJ1-4; D remains unclear. The CDR3 spans 11 residues. Trimming shortened V by 4 bases and J by 7 bases, and 7 bases separated the two germline ends. Germline CDR1 is DFQATT and CDR2 is SNEGSKA (reference sequence).

Ten or more counts support this clonotype. The chain joins TRBV4-1 to TRBJ2-7; D is ambiguous. V lost 1 base to trimming and J lost 6 bases, with 16 bases between them. This CDR3 contains 15 residues. Looked up from germline, CDR1 is MGHRA and CDR2 is YSYEKL. The CDR3, as DNA: TGCGCCAGCAGCCAAGTTCTTAAGGCCCCCCTCGAGCAGTACTTC. The encoded protein is CASSQVLKAPLEQYF.

This clonotype was detected many times. This chain connects TRBV6-1 to TRBJ2-1; TRBD2 aligns across 9 bases. With V trimmed by 8 bases and J by 7 bases, 12 bases remained unmatched. This CDR3 contains 15 residues. Germline values: CDR1 MNHNS, CDR2 SASEGT. The CDR3 nucleotides read TGTGCCAGCGGCCCCCCGGGACTAGCATCTAATGAGCAGTTCTTC. Translating it yields CASGPPGLASNEQFF.

The table lists this clonotype with a few counts. This sequence joins TRBV30 and TRBJ1-6; 7 nucleotides agree with TRBD1. Losses at the gene ends were 3 bases for V and 9 bases for J; bases not matched to a gene: 8. The CDR3 has 14 residues. The germline gives CDR1 GTSNPN, CDR2 SVGIG (reference sequence). CDR3 DNA: TGTGCCTGGAGCCGACAGGGAAGTGTTTCACCCCTCCACTTT. Translating it yields CAWSRQGSVSPLHF.

This clonotype has a count of ten or more. V is TRBV5-1 and J is TRBJ1-2; D gene unclear. The CDR3 consists of 15 residues. Trimming stripped 0 bases from V and 4 bases from J, with 13 bases between. Germline V lookup: CDR1 SGHRS, CDR2 YFSETQ. CDR3 DNA: TGCGCCAGCAGCTTGGCCGTCACAGTCAGCTATGGCTACACCTTC. Protein product: CASSLAVTVSYGYTF.

This clonotype has at least ten counts. The V call is TRBV12-3 or TRBV12-4, the J call TRBJ2-5; a weak D match, TRBD1 (6 bases). CDR3 length equals 18 residues. V lost 6 bases, J lost 0 bases, and 23 bases lay in between. The CDR3 DNA reads TGTGCCAGCAGACCTGACGGGACATCAAATACGTACCAAGAGACCCAGTACTTC. It specifies CASRPDGTSNTYQETQYF.

CDR3 DNA sequence: TGTGCCAGCAGTGAATCCGGGGGGGGCTACAATGAGCAGTTCTTC. Amino acid sequence: CASSESGGGYNEQFF. The chain employs TRBV6-1 and TRBJ2-1, with TRBD2 matching 8 bases. CDR1 is MNHNS, CDR2 SASEGT, per germline. V was clipped by 2 bases and J by 3 bases; unmatched bases: 3. The CDR3 is 15 residues long.

Remarks on this clonotype: A clone one base away is much larger, so this may be a read error. The chain combines TRBV6-2 or TRBV6-3 with TRBJ2-3; TRBD2 matches at 9 bases. The CDR3 is 17 residues long. Germline V gene lookup returns CDR1 MNHEY and CDR2 SVGEGT. CDR3 nucleotide sequence: TGTGCCGGCAGACCCTCAGTAGGAGCGGGAGGAAAAGATACGCAGTATTTT. Translation: CAGRPSVGAGGKDTQYF.

The chain is built from TRBV9 and TRBJ2-2; D is perhaps TRBD2 (7 bases). The V end was cut by 4 bases, the J end by 3 bases, with 16 bases between. This CDR3 contains 16 residues. Looked up from germline, CDR1 is SGDLS and CDR2 is YYNGEE. The CDR3 sequence is CASSPQGGADTGELFF. The DNA for the CDR3 is TGTGCCAGCAGCCCACAAGGGGGGGCTGACACCGGGGAGCTGTTTTTT.

The rearrangement links TRBV3-1 to TRBJ2-5; no clear D gene. This CDR3 contains 13 residues. V gave up 0 bases and J gave up 4 bases, with 6 bases separating them. Germline-derived CDR1 and CDR2 are LGHDT and YNNKEL (reference sequence). The CDR3 DNA reads TGTGCCAGCAGCCAAGATCCCTTAGAGACCCAGTACTTC. This codes for CASSQDPLETQYF.

In its sample, this clonotype was seen many times. The V call is TRBV11-2, the J call TRBJ2-5, with 7 bases lining up with TRBD2. The CDR3 runs to 17 residues. The ends lost 4 bases at V and 1 base at J; junction bases unmatched: 12. The germline CDR1 and CDR2 sequences are SGHAT and FQNNGV. The CDR3 sequence: CASSSGGTPAIQETQYF. CDR3 DNA: TGTGCCAGCAGCTCCGGGGGGACGCCGGCTATCCAAGAGACCCAGTACTTC.

Ten or more counts support this clonotype. This rearrangement joins TRBV20-1 to TRBJ1-1; D remains ambiguous. Per germline, CDR1 DFQATT and CDR2 SNEGSKA (reference sequence). V dropped 5 bases and J dropped 0 bases, with 13 bases sitting between them. The CDR3 extends over 14 amino acids. The CDR3 DNA follows: TGCAGTGCTCCTACACCGGTTCTGAACACTGAAGCTTTCTTT. This translates into CSAPTPVLNTEAFF.

The genes are TRBV2 and TRBJ1-5; no clear D gene. The V gene's germline CDR1 is SNHLY and CDR2 FYNNEI. The CDR3 covers 14 residues. The ends were cut back, 5 bases at V and 7 bases at J, with 15 bases in the middle. The DNA for the CDR3 is TGTGCCAGCAGTTTGTTTCCTGGAATCCAGCCCCAGCATTTT. It codes for CASSLFPGIQPQHF.

The J gene is TRBJ2-6, the V gene TRBV7-9; 11 nucleotides match TRBD2. The germline gives CDR1 SEHNR, CDR2 FQNEAQ (reference sequence). The CDR3 contains 20 residues. The trim removed 2 bases at V and 5 bases at J, leaving 14 bases unmatched. This CDR3 reads CASSLNLPLAGVRRANVLTF. The CDR3 region has the DNA TGTGCCAGCAGCTTAAATCTCCCACTAGCGGGAGTGAGAAGGGCCAACGTCCTGACTTTC. Combining the CDR3 with reference TRBV7-9 and TRBJ2-6 gives the whole variable domain DTGVSQNPRHKITKRGQNVTFRCDPISEHNRLYWYRQTLGQGPEFLTYFQNEAQLEKSRLLSDRFSAERPKGSFSTLEIQRTEQGDSAMYLCASSLNLPLAGVRRANVLTFGAGSRLTVL.

Regarding this clonotype: A much larger clone differs from this one at a single base, so this may be a read error. The chain recombines TRBV6-1 with TRBJ1-1; weak D call: TRBD1 (6 bases). The CDR3 has 15 residues. V lost 8 bases, J lost 5 bases, and 21 bases lay in between. In germline, CDR1 is MNHNS, CDR2 SASEGT. The CDR3 spells CASDLQSLRGTEAFF. Written as DNA, the CDR3 is TGTGCCAGCGATCTTCAGAGCCTCAGGGGAACTGAAGCTTTCTTT.

This clonotype was recorded at least ten times. The V and J genes are TRBV11-2 and TRBJ2-1; D possibly corresponds to TRBD1 (5 bases). CDR3 length: 15 residues. With 5 bases removed from V and 2 bases from J, the gap between germline ends came to 13 bases. CDR1 SGHAT and CDR2 FQNNGV come from the germline V gene. The CDR3 loop is CASSHLRDTYNEQFF. CDR3 coding DNA: TGTGCCAGCAGCCACCTCAGGGATACCTACAATGAGCAGTTCTTC.

A note on this clonotype: This CDR3 is missing its conserved last phenylalanine or tryptophan, likely due to a read error. The chain joins TRBV15 to TRBJ1-1; TRBD1 might be the D (5 bases). Deletions cut 4 bases from V and 1 base from J, with 22 bases between. The CDR3 spans 18 residues. Germline loops: CDR1 LNHNV, CDR2 YYDKDF (reference sequence). Here the CDR3 DNA reads TGTGCCACCAGCAACGACAGCGCTTTAATCGCGGGGAACACTGAAGCTTTCCTT. It codes for CATSNDSALIAGNTEAFL.

The chain carries TRBV27 and TRBJ1-3; possibly TRBD1 for D (6 bases). The germline gives CDR1 MNHEY, CDR2 SMNVEV (reference sequence). V was cut by 4 bases and J by 4 bases, with 8 bases left in between. CDR3 size: 13 residues. This CDR3 reads CASSYRGGNTIYF. Written as DNA, the CDR3 is TGTGCCAGCAGTTATAGGGGGGGAAACACCATATATTTT.

This clonotype was seen at least ten times. The CDR3 sequence: CASSPEGSGTWNEQFF. In DNA form, the CDR3 reads TGTGCCAGCAGCCCAGAGGGGAGCGGGACATGGAATGAGCAGTTCTTC. This chain joins TRBV3-1 and TRBJ2-1; TRBD2 might be the D (7 bases). Trimming shortened V by 4 bases and J by 7 bases, and 20 bases separated the two germline ends. CDR3 length: 16 residues. The V gene's germline CDR1 is LGHDT and CDR2 YNNKEL (reference sequence).

In this sample, this clonotype turned up many times. The chain has TRBV28 and TRBJ1-1; D is unresolved. V was pared by 6 bases and J by 1 base, with 3 bases between. Germline V gives CDR1 MDHEN, CDR2 SYDVKM. CDR3 length: 11 residues. CDR3 protein: CASSWNTEAFF. The CDR3 nucleotides are TGTGCCAGCAGCTGGAACACTGAAGCTTTCTTT.

This chain's CDR3 is CASSPVGDGSGANVLTF. The CDR3 nucleotides read TGTGCCAGCAGTCCGGTGGGCGACGGGTCCGGGGCCAACGTCCTGACTTTC. The rearrangement links TRBV28 to TRBJ2-6; no reliable D call. Germline lookup yields CDR1 MDHEN and CDR2 SYDVKM. The CDR3 has 17 amino acids. Between the trimmed V and J ends, which lost 5 bases and 4 bases, there was a span of 18 bases.